A single sample is the source of the 5 T cell receptor beta chains below, sequenced in a study of response to subunit inactivated influenza vaccine. TCRdb analysed the RT-PCR reads with MiXCR anew, one entry per CDR3 protein. The sample lists around 570,000 distinct CDR3 sequences; around 11% were seen once. The same sample was also studied in work on T cells expressing NK-cell markers. That work contributes: Researchers built TCR beta cDNA using 5'RACE template switching with UMIs.

The sample in question was PBMCs from blood, obtained on the day of vaccination. These TCRs come from a man aged 50-60 years who received an inactivated influenza vaccine.

This clonotype was detected many times. The chain recombines TRBV4-1 with TRBJ1-1, with D perhaps TRBD1 (5 bases). Germline assignment: CDR1 MGHRA and CDR2 YSYEKL. The CDR3 extends over 16 amino acids. V was trimmed by 0 bases and J by 5 bases, leaving 16 bases between them. This CDR3 reads CASSQERRRGGTEAFF. CDR3 bases: TGCGCCAGCAGCCAAGAGAGGAGGAGGGGAGGAACTGAAGCTTTCTTT.

V and J are TRBV11-2 and TRBJ2-7; perhaps TRBD1 as D (5 bases). V dropped 0 bases and J dropped 4 bases, with 10 bases sitting between them. Germline values: CDR1 SGHAT, CDR2 FQNNGV. The CDR3 contains 14 residues. The DNA of the CDR3 is TGTGCCAGCAGCTTAGAATATCCAGGGTACGAGCAGTACTTC. As protein: CASSLEYPGYEQYF.

The chain carries TRBV20-1 and TRBJ2-4; D perhaps matches TRBD2 (5 bases). V was trimmed by 7 bases and J by 3 bases, leaving 19 bases between them. Germline CDR1 is DFQATT and CDR2 is SNEGSKA (reference sequence). The CDR3 consists of 15 residues. CDR3 residues: CSVPGSGAGKNIQYF. CDR3 DNA: TGCAGTGTCCCGGGGTCGGGCGCGGGCAAAAACATTCAGTACTTC.

V gene TRBV14 combines with J gene TRBJ2-2; no clear D gene. Trimming stripped 0 bases from V and 2 bases from J, with 7 bases between. The CDR3 has 15 residues. Germline CDR1 and CDR2: SGHDN and FVKESK. CDR3 amino acids: CASSQELGNTGELFF. The CDR3 nucleotides read TGTGCCAGCAGCCAAGAGTTGGGCAACACCGGGGAGCTGTTTTTT.

The table lists this clonotype with a few counts. The rearrangement joins TRBV27 to TRBJ2-3; D might be TRBD2 (5 bases). V was clipped by 5 bases and J by 5 bases, with 8 bases between them. The CDR3 is 12 residues long. Germline CDR1 is MNHEY and CDR2 is SMNVEV (reference sequence). In DNA form, the CDR3 reads TGTGCCAGCAGTCCGGGAAAAGATACGCAGTATTTT. It specifies CASSPGKDTQYF.